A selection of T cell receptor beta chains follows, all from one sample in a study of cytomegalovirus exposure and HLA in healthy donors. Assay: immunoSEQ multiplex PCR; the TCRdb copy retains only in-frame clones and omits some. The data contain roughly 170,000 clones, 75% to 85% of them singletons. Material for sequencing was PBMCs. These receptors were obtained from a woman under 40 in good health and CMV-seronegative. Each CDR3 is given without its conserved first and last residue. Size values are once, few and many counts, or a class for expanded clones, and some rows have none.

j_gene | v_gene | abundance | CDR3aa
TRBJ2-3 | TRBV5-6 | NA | ASSFLRKQVTATDTQY
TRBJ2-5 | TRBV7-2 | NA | ASTLTQAQETQY
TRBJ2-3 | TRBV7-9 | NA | ASRRTSGGEDTQY
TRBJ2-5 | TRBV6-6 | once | ASSDRVPQETQY
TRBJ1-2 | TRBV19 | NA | ASSFSRDNYGYT
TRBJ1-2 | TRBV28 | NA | ASSPWTGNYGYT
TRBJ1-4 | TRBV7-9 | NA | ASSFPNDEKLF
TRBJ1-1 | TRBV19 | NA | ASSGTGAGTEAF
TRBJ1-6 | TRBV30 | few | AWSEGQGASSPLH
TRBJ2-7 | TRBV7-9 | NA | ASSGTTSGRAWEQY
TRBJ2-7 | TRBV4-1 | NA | ASSQDHAYEQY
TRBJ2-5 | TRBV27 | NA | ASSWTLPQGIETQY
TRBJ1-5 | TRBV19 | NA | ASSGTMDRVSNQPQH
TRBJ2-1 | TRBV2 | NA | ASILSSGNNEQF
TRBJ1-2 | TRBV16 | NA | ASSQSGGRGYT
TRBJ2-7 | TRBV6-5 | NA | ASSYERDSYEQY
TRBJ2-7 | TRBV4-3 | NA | ASSQATSGTAFSYEQY
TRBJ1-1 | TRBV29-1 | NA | SVRGGHNTEAF
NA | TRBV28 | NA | ASSLGPFGYEQY
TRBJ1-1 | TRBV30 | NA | AWSVQGIGVAEAF
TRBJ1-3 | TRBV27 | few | ASSWTGASFSGNTIY
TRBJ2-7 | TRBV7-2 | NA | ASSPGQGYEQY
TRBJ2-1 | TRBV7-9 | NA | ASSPRGTSGSSYNEQF
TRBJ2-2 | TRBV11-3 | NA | ASSPTVTGSGELF
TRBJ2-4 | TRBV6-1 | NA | ASSEAAFLEGRGDIQY
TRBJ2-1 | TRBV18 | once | ASSGSGTDYNEQF
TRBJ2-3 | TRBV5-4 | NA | ASSLDLGAGETDTQY
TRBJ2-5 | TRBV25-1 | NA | ASSEFRGRETQY
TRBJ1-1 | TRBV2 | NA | AVGQPYTEAF
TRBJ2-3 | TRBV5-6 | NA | ASKLAGGFTDTQY